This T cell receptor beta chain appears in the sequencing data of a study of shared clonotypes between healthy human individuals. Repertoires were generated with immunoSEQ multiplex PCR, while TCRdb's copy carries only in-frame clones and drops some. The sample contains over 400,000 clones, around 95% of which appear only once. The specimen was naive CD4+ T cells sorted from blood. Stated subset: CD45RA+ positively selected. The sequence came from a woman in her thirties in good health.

CDR3 DNA sequence: TGTGCCAGCTCACCATCCCCCCAGAACTCTGGAAACACCATATATTTT. Amino acid sequence: CASSPSPQNSGNTIYF. This chain connects TRBV18 to TRBJ1-3, with no clear D. The CDR3 length is 16 residues. Per the germline V gene, CDR1 is KGHSH and CDR2 is LQKENI. Trimming removed 2 bases at V and 0 bases at J, with 11 bases between.